The rows below give T cell receptor beta chains drawn from one sample of a study of cytotoxic CD8 clonotypes in ibrutinib-treated CLL. Produced via immunoSEQ multiplex PCR; TCRdb's table is partial and in-frame only. The sample has over 200,000 clones; about four fifths are singletons. The specimen was PBMCs, collected after 12 months of ibrutinib treatment. The receptors originated from a human donor with chronic lymphocytic leukemia. The CDR3 runs from the conserved cysteine through the conserved F or W.

j_call,v_call,cdr3_aa
TRBJ2-1,TRBV27,CASSLFNEQFF
TRBJ2-7,TRBV11-1,CASSLGTYEQYF
TRBJ2-7,TRBV9,CASSPTSGGPSYEQYF
TRBJ1-4,TRBV11-2,CASSSPNEKLFF
TRBJ1-5,TRBV28,CASSLWTNQPQHF
TRBJ1-5,TRBV19,CASSPFQWGRDDQPQHF
TRBJ2-2,TRBV10-3,CAISGRDGLAGKSFMNLGELFF
TRBJ2-1,TRBV6-5,CASSYSGPNNEQFF
TRBJ1-2,TRBV5-1,CASTTGLSEAHYGYTF
TRBJ1-1,TRBV5-1,CASGRGVNTEAFF
TRBJ2-7,TRBV5-1,CASSDGSGTAEQYF
TRBJ1-5,TRBV2,CASSRTGGQGQPQHF
TRBJ1-2,TRBV7-3,CASSLTAGNYGYTF
TRBJ2-1,TRBV7-8,CASSPNRFRGTWNEQFF
TRBJ1-1,TRBV7-9,CASSLGVGAASYEAFF
TRBJ2-1,TRBV27,CASSSDLQGGFPGYNEQFF
TRBJ1-1,TRBV2,CASSEYTEAFF
TRBJ2-1,TRBV9,CASSGPSNEQFF
TRBJ2-3,TRBV27,CASSAYTDTQYF